These T cell receptor beta chains were read from a single sample in a study of blood T cells in healthy people across ages. TCRdb processed the 5' RACE reads anew with MiXCR; each CDR3 protein has one entry. The sample gives roughly 640,000 distinct CDR3 sequences, about 28% of which show up once; about 15% is in the top ten. The sample was blood. The receptors derive from a woman older than 75 in good health. The CDR3 runs from the conserved cysteine through the conserved F or W. D genes are given only for firm matches. For some rows the clone size is stated as once, few or many, or as a class when expanded; others skip it.

j_call clone_size d_call v_call cdr3_aa cdr3_nt
TRBJ1-2 many NA TRBV20-1 CSARDRGQAYGYTF TGCAGTGCTAGAGATCGGGGGCAAGCCTATGGCTACACCTTC
TRBJ2-3 NA NA TRBV3-1 CASSQGSARYTDTQYF TGTGCCAGCAGCCAAGGTTCTGCCAGGTACACAGATACGCAGTATTTT
TRBJ2-1 many TRBD2 TRBV29-1 CSAETSGGWNEQFF TGCAGCGCGGAGACTAGCGGGGGATGGAATGAGCAGTTCTTC
TRBJ2-3 NA NA TRBV7-6 CASKDGVTDTQYF TGTGCCAGCAAGGACGGGGTCACAGATACGCAGTATTTT
TRBJ2-7 few NA TRBV19 CASSTGTLYEQYF TGTGCCAGTAGTACCGGGACACTCTACGAGCAGTACTTC
TRBJ2-1 NA TRBD1 TRBV18 CASSLRDRAEQFF TGTGCCAGCTCACTCCGAGACAGGGCTGAGCAGTTCTTC
TRBJ2-5 many TRBD2 TRBV7-9 CASSLEWTSGAHQETQYF TGTGCCAGCAGCTTAGAGTGGACTAGCGGGGCCCACCAAGAGACCCAGTACTTC
TRBJ2-3 many NA TRBV21-1 CASSKTGLGVADTQYF TGTGCCAGCAGCAAAACCGGTCTCGGGGTGGCAGATACGCAGTATTTT
TRBJ2-3 few TRBD1 TRBV7-8 CASRGTGWADTQYF TGTGCCAGCCGCGGGACAGGCTGGGCCGATACGCAGTATTTT
TRBJ2-1 many TRBD2 TRBV20-1 CSARTGGAGEQFF TGCAGTGCTAGGACCGGGGGGGCCGGTGAGCAGTTCTTC
TRBJ2-3 NA TRBD2 TRBV12-3/TRBV12-4 CASSPRTSGAPSTDTQYF TGTGCCAGCAGCCCCAGGACTAGCGGGGCCCCCTCGACAGATACGCAGTATTTT
TRBJ2-5 NA NA TRBV29-1 CSVVSLVETQYF TGCAGCGTTGTCTCCCTTGTGGAGACCCAGTACTTC
TRBJ2-3 many TRBD2 TRBV2 CASGGAGTSTDTQYF TGTGCCAGCGGCGGAGCGGGGACCAGCACAGATACGCAGTATTTT
TRBJ2-3 many NA TRBV9 CASSFHPRGPTDTQYF TGTGCCAGCAGTTTTCACCCACGAGGACCCACAGATACGCAGTATTTT
TRBJ2-5 many TRBD2 TRBV5-1 CASSLLAGLQETQYF TGCGCCAGCAGCTTACTAGCGGGATTGCAAGAGACCCAGTACTTC
TRBJ2-7 NA TRBD2 TRBV7-2 CASSSAGTRDEQYF TGTGCCAGCAGCTCTGCCGGGACTAGAGACGAGCAGTACTTC
TRBJ2-1 NA NA TRBV20-1 CSARTGGGDEQFF TGCAGTGCTAGGACGGGAGGGGGCGATGAGCAGTTCTTC
TRBJ2-3 many TRBD1 TRBV28 CASILTGRTDTQYF TGTGCCAGCATCCTGACAGGGCGCACAGATACGCAGTATTTT
TRBJ1-5 many TRBD1 TRBV7-2 CASSAGQGIRQPQHF TGTGCCAGCAGCGCGGGACAGGGGATAAGGCAGCCCCAGCATTTT
TRBJ2-5 many NA TRBV5-1 CASSQGLLYQETQYF TGCGCCAGCTCACAGGGACTACTTTACCAAGAGACCCAGTACTTC
TRBJ2-7 NA TRBD1 TRBV4-3 CASSQDFPGGLYEQYF TGCGCCAGCAGCCAAGATTTTCCAGGGGGCTTATACGAGCAGTACTTC
TRBJ2-5 many TRBD1 TRBV20-1 CSAPRAGGGETQYF TGCAGTGCCCCCAGGGCAGGGGGTGGGGAGACCCAGTACTTC
TRBJ2-7 many TRBD2 TRBV20-1 CSASTSGGAYEQYF TGCAGTGCCTCGACTAGCGGGGGGGCGTACGAGCAGTACTTC
TRBJ1-1 few NA TRBV9 CASSVGDRRGTEAFF TGTGCCAGCAGCGTAGGGGACCGACGGGGCACTGAAGCTTTCTTT
TRBJ1-2 NA NA TRBV30 CAWSGTGVGGYTF TGTGCCTGGAGTGGTACGGGGGTGGGTGGCTACACCTTC
TRBJ2-4 many TRBD1 TRBV10-3 CAISTPGGNIQYF TGTGCCATCAGTACTCCAGGGGGAAACATTCAGTACTTC
TRBJ1-4 NA TRBD1 TRBV5-1 CASSPDRGRRGEKLFF TGCGCCAGCAGCCCGGACAGGGGGCGGAGAGGAGAAAAACTGTTTTTT
TRBJ2-3 few NA TRBV20-1 CSAPTQTDTQYF TGCAGTGCCCCGACCCAAACGGATACGCAGTATTTT
TRBJ2-7 many NA TRBV11-2 CASSLDPPGNAVTYEQYF TGTGCCAGCAGCTTAGACCCCCCCGGCAATGCGGTTACCTACGAGCAGTACTTC
TRBJ1-2 NA TRBD1 TRBV30 CAWSVQGARQNYGYTF TGTGCCTGGAGTGTACAGGGGGCCCGGCAAAACTATGGCTACACCTTC
TRBJ2-1 many NA TRBV6-6 CASSGTRDRYYNEQFF TGTGCCAGCAGCGGAACGCGGGACAGATACTACAATGAGCAGTTCTTC
TRBJ2-1 few TRBD2 TRBV5-1 CASGRGGGEQFF TGCGCCAGCGGACGCGGGGGGGGTGAGCAGTTCTTC
TRBJ2-5 NA NA TRBV7-2 CASSLVSSGAENQYF TGTGCCAGCAGCTTAGTCTCTTCGGGCGCGGAGAATCAGTACTTC
TRBJ2-3 many NA TRBV6-2/TRBV6-3 CASSYGGGGTDTQYF TGTGCCAGCAGTTACGGTGGGGGAGGCACAGATACGCAGTATTTT
TRBJ2-7 NA NA TRBV7-2 CASSLVARSVEQYF TGTGCCAGCAGCTTAGTCGCCAGGTCTGTTGAGCAGTACTTC
TRBJ2-5 many TRBD2 TRBV5-1 CASSLNLAGDTGETQYF TGCGCCAGCAGCTTGAACCTAGCGGGGGACACCGGGGAGACCCAGTACTTC
TRBJ2-2 once NA TRBV24-1 CATSDITGINTGELFF TGTGCCACCAGTGACATAACGGGGATAAACACCGGGGAGCTGTTTTTT
TRBJ2-7 many NA TRBV12-3/TRBV12-4 CASRSAVFGEQYF TGTGCCAGCAGGTCGGCAGTCTTCGGCGAGCAGTACTTC
TRBJ2-1 many NA TRBV5-1 CASSRRVSSGSYNEQFF TGCGCCAGCAGCCGGAGGGTTTCGTCGGGGTCCTACAATGAGCAGTTCTTC
TRBJ2-7 once NA TRBV5-1 CASSLGLQGDEQYF TGCGCCAGCAGCTTGGGTCTGCAAGGTGACGAGCAGTACTTC
TRBJ2-3 many NA TRBV6-2/TRBV6-3 CASSYGEAVATDTQYF TGTGCCAGCAGTTACGGGGAAGCGGTCGCAACAGATACGCAGTATTTT
TRBJ2-7 NA NA TRBV21-1 CASSKGGWNTYEQYF TGTGCCAGCAGCAAAGGGGGCTGGAACACCTACGAGCAGTACTTC
TRBJ1-1 many NA TRBV6-5 CASSYSGGGRTEAFF TGTGCCAGCAGTTACTCAGGCGGGGGGCGCACTGAAGCTTTCTTT
TRBJ2-3 many NA TRBV5-5 CASSLGRGTSTDTQYF TGTGCCAGCAGCTTGGGGAGGGGGACTAGCACAGATACGCAGTATTTT
TRBJ2-1 NA TRBD2 TRBV4-2 CASSQGTSGYNEQFF TGTGCCAGCAGCCAAGGGACTAGCGGGTACAATGAGCAGTTCTTC
TRBJ1-2 many NA TRBV29-1 CSVEEVGYGYTF TGCAGCGTTGAGGAGGTGGGCTATGGCTACACCTTC
TRBJ2-1 few TRBD2 TRBV20-1 CSASETSGGYNEQFF TGCAGTGCTAGCGAGACTAGCGGGGGCTACAATGAGCAGTTCTTC
TRBJ2-5 many TRBD2 TRBV6-1 CASSDRPAGAQYF TGTGCCAGCAGTGACAGGCCCGCGGGGGCCCAGTACTTC
TRBJ2-1 many TRBD2 TRBV7-9 CASSLGGGAIRGEQFF TGTGCCAGCAGCTTAGGCGGGGGTGCGATTAGGGGTGAGCAGTTCTTC
TRBJ1-6 NA NA TRBV30 CAWSENSPLHF TGTGCCTGGAGTGAGAATTCACCCCTCCACTTT
TRBJ1-2 many NA TRBV6-5 CASTQAGFYGYTF TGTGCCAGCACCCAAGCGGGCTTCTATGGCTACACCTTC